The 9 T cell receptor beta chains below come from one sample, sequenced in a study of blood T cell repertoires in COVID-19 (dated by TCRdb to the early 2020s). The method was the immunoSEQ multiplex PCR assay. The table comes from immuneACCESS by way of TCRdb, which keeps in-frame sequences with V and J called. Part of the clones is missing from these tables; in studies checked, under half for an unresolved V gene and the rest for unknown reasons. This sample lists some 110,000 clones; roughly 87% were detected once. 7.7% of the sample is held by the ten biggest clonotypes. The sample consisted of peripheral blood. The receptors here all came from a human donor in a cohort sampled during active COVID-19.

V gene TRBV11-3 combines with J gene TRBJ2-7, with D possibly being TRBD2 (6 bases). The germline V gene has CDR1 SGHNT and CDR2 YENEEA. The V gene lost 5 bases and the J gene lost 2 bases, with 16 bases spanning the gap. The CDR3 runs to 15 residues. DNA of the CDR3: TGTGCCAGCAGCCCCTGGGCGGGGCCCGCCTACGAGCAGTACTTC. Protein sequence: CASSPWAGPAYEQYF.

This rearrangement joins TRBV30 to TRBJ2-3, with TRBD2 matching 8 bases. Germline V gives CDR1 GTSNPN, CDR2 SVGIG (reference sequence). The CDR3 consists of 14 residues. J was trimmed by 2 bases and V by 3 bases; bases with no gene match: 4. CDR3 residues: CAWRTGGTTDTQYF. CDR3 DNA: TGTGCCTGGAGGACGGGGGGGACCACAGATACGCAGTATTTT.

This chain connects TRBV7-6 to TRBJ2-1, with D perhaps matching TRBD2 (8 bases). Germline V gives CDR1 SGHVS, CDR2 FNYEAQ. V gave up 5 bases and J gave up 4 bases, with 21 bases separating them. The CDR3 length is 17 residues. The CDR3 protein is CASSRDSSGMGYNEQFF. As DNA, the CDR3 is TGTGCCAGCAGCAGGGACAGTAGCGGGATGGGTTACAATGAGCAGTTCTTC. The whole variable domain, remainder taken from reference TRBV7-6 and TRBJ2-1, is GAGVSQSPRYKVTKRGQDVALRCDPISGHVSLYWYRQALGQGPEFLTYFNYEAQQDKSGLPNDRFSAERPEGSISTLTIQRTEQRDSAMYRCASSRDSSGMGYNEQFFGPGTRLTVL.

The rearrangement joins TRBV21-1 to TRBJ1-5. TRBV21-1 is a documented pseudogene. The CDR3 has 20 residues. CDR3 loop: CASSKEQGWGDFYSNQPQHF. The CDR3 DNA reads TGTGCCAGCAGCAAGGAACAAGGTTGGGGGGACTTTTATAGCAATCAGCCCCAGCATTTT.

The chain combines TRBV18 with TRBJ2-6, with TRBD1 matching 8 bases. The CDR3 is 15 amino acids. The ends lost 2 bases at V and 3 bases at J; junction bases unmatched: 0. Germline assignment: CDR1 KGHSH and CDR2 LQKENI. CDR3 coding DNA: TGTGCCAGCTCACCAGACAGGGGTGGGGCCAACGTCCTGACTTTC. This codes for CASSPDRGGANVLTF.

The rearrangement joins TRBV6-4 to TRBJ2-1; TRBD2 agrees at 11 bases. V lost 2 bases, J lost 1 base, and 10 bases stayed unmatched. The V gene's germline CDR1 is MRHNA and CDR2 SNTAGT. The length of the CDR3 is 19 residues. In nucleotides, the CDR3 is TGTGCCAGCAGTGACGGTCTAGCGGGAGGTCGTCAATCCTACAATGAGCAGTTCTTC. Amino acid sequence: CASSDGLAGGRQSYNEQFF.

Only one count was recorded for this clone. The chain recombines TRBV10-3 with TRBJ2-5; 12 bases fit TRBD2. Germline V CDR1 and CDR2: ENHRY, SYGVKD. Trimming cost V 2 bases and J 4 bases; bases outside gene matches: 2. The CDR3 has 15 amino acids. CDR3 residues: CAISEPGLAGETQYF. The CDR3 DNA is TGTGCCATCAGTGAGCCGGGACTAGCGGGAGAGACCCAGTACTTC.

The V call is TRBV2, the J call TRBJ1-1, with TRBD1 matching 9 bases. Unmatched junction bases numbered 7, after V lost 7 bases and J lost 4 bases. CDR1 and CDR2 (germline): SNHLY, FYNNEI. The CDR3 runs to 14 residues. CDR3 coding DNA: TGTGCCAGCACCCTAGACAGGGGGATCACTGAAGCTTTCTTT. Its protein is CASTLDRGITEAFF.

The rearrangement uses TRBV5-4 and TRBJ2-7; D might be TRBD2 (6 bases). This CDR3 is 15 amino acids long. Germline V CDR1 and CDR2: SGHNT, YYREEE (reference sequence). The V end lost 4 bases, the J end lost 1 base, and 15 bases lay between the germline ends. The DNA for the CDR3 is TGTGCCAGCAGCCCCCACGGCGGGGTATCCTACGAGCAGTACTTC. It codes for CASSPHGGVSYEQYF.